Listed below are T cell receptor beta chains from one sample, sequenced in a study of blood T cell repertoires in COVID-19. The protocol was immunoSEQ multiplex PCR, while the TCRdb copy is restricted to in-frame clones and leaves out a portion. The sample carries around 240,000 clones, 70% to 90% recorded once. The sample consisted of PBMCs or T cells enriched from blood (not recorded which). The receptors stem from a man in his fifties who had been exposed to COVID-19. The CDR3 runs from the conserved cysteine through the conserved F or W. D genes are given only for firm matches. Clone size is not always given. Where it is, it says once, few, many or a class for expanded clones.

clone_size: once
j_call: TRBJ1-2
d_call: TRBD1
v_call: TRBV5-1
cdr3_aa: CASSPGQGLDGYTF
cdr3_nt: TGCGCCAGCAGCCCGGGACAGGGTTTGGATGGCTACACCTTC

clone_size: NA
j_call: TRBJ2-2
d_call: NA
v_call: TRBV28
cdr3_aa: CASTPPGLTTTTGELFF
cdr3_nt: TGTGCCAGCACCCCACCGGGACTTACGACTACCACCGGGGAGCTGTTTTTT

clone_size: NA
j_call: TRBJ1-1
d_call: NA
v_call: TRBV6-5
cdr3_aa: CASAYSMNTEAFF
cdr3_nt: TGTGCCAGCGCCTACAGTATGAACACTGAAGCTTTCTTT

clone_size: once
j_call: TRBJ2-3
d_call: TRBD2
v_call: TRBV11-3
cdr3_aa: CASSFSSGRADTQYF
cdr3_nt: TGTGCCAGCAGCTTTTCTAGCGGGAGGGCCGATACGCAGTATTTT

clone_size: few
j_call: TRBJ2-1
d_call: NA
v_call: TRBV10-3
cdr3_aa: CAISETGKRDEQFF
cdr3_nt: TGTGCCATCAGTGAGACAGGGAAGCGAGATGAGCAGTTCTTC

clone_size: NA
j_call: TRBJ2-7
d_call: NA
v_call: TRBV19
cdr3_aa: CASSMGSYYEQYF
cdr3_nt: TGTGCCAGTAGTATGGGCAGCTACTACGAGCAGTACTTC

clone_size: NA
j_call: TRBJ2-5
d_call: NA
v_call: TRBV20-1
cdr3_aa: CSPQGRETQYF
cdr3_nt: TGCAGTCCCCAGGGCAGAGAGACCCAGTACTTC

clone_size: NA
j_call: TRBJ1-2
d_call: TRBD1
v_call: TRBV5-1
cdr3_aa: CASSAQGAGYGYTF
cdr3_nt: TGCGCCAGCAGCGCGCAGGGGGCAGGCTATGGCTACACCTTC

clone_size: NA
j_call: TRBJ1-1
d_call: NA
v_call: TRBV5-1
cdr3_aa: CASSLVADTEAFF
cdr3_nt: TGCGCCAGCAGCTTGGTCGCGGACACTGAAGCTTTCTTT

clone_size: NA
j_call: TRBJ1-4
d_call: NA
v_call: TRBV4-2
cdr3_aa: CASSGGGESEKLFF
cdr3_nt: TGTGCCAGCAGCGGAGGGGGGGAGAGTGAAAAACTGTTTTTT

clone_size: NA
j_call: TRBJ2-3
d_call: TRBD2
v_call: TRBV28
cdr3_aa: CASSAPGLAPDTQYF
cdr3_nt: TGTGCCAGCAGCGCTCCGGGACTAGCCCCCGATACGCAGTATTTT

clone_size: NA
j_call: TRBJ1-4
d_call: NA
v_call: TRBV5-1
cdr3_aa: CASSRTGTNEKLFF
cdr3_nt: TGCGCCAGCAGCCGAACCGGGACTAATGAAAAACTGTTTTTT

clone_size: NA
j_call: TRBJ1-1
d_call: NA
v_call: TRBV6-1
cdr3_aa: CASSEPGQLNTEAFF
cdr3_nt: TGTGCCAGCAGTGAACCCGGACAGCTCAACACTGAAGCTTTCTTT

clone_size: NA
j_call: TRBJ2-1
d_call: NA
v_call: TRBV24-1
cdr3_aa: CATSDFQQGGSYNEQFF
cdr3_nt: TGTGCCACCAGTGATTTCCAGCAGGGGGGCTCCTACAATGAGCAGTTCTTC

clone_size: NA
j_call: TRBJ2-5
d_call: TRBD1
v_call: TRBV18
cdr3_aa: CASSPGQRGLKTQYF
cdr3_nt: TGTGCCAGCTCACCGGGACAGAGGGGTTTGAAGACCCAGTACTTC

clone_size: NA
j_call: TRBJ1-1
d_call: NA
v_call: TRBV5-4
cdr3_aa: CASSLKQGNTEAFF
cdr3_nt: TGTGCCAGCAGCTTGAAACAGGGGAACACTGAAGCTTTCTTT

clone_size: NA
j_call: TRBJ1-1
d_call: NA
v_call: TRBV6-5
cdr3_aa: CASSPLVGGTEAFF
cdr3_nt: TGTGCCAGCAGCCCCCTTGTGGGGGGAACTGAAGCTTTCTTT

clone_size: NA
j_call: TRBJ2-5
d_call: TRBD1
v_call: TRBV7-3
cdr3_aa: CASSLGQGAETQYF
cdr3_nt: TGTGCCAGCAGCTTAGGGCAGGGGGCAGAGACCCAGTACTTC

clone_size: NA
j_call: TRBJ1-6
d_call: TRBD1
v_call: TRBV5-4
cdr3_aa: CASSPGVRDRVYNSPLHF
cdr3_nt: TGTGCCAGCAGCCCCGGAGTTAGGGACAGGGTGTATAATTCACCCCTCCACTTT

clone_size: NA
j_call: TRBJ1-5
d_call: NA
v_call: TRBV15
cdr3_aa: CATSRTGRNQPQHF
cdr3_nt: TGTGCCACCAGCAGGACAGGTCGCAATCAGCCCCAGCATTTT

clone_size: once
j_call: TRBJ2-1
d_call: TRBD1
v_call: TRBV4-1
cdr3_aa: CASSQGGQGDLLGDEQFF
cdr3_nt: TGCGCCAGCAGCCAAGGGGGTCAGGGGGACCTCCTGGGCGATGAGCAGTTCTTC

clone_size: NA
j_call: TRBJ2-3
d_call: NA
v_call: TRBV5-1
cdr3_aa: CASSLGRRTDTQYF
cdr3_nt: TGCGCCAGCAGCTTGGGCCGGAGGACAGATACGCAGTATTTT

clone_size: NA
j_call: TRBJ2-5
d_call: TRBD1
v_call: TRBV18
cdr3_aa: CATWGQDQETQYF
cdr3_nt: TGTGCCACCTGGGGACAGGACCAAGAGACCCAGTACTTC

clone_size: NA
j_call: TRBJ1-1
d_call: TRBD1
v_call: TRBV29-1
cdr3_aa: CSVRTGYMNTEAFF
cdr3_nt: TGCAGCGTTCGGACAGGGTACATGAACACTGAAGCTTTCTTT

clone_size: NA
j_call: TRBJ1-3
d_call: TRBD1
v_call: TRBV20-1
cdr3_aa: CSASLQGSGNTIYF
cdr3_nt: TGCAGTGCTAGTCTACAGGGGTCCGGAAACACCATATATTTT

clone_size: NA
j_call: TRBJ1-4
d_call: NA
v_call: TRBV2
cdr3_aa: CASSSWGGGATNEKLFF
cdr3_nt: TGTGCCAGCAGTTCCTGGGGCGGGGGTGCAACTAATGAAAAACTGTTTTTT

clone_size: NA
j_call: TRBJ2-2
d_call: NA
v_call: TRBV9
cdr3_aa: CASSVEGGYTGELFF
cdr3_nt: TGTGCCAGCAGCGTAGAAGGGGGATACACCGGGGAGCTGTTTTTT

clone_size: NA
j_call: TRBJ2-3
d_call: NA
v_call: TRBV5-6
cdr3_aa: CASSLVVGGPVDTQYF
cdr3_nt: TGTGCCAGCAGCTTGGTTGTGGGGGGGCCGGTAGATACGCAGTATTTT

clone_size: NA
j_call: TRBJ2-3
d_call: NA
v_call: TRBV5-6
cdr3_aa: CASSLSNTQYF
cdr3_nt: TGTGCCAGCAGCCTTTCTAATACGCAGTATTTT

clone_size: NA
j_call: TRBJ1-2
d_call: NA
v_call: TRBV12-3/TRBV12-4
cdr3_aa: CASYMVGYGYTF
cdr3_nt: TGTGCCAGCTACATGGTTGGCTATGGCTACACCTTC

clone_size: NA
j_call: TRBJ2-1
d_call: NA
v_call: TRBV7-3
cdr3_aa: CASSLTKQREQFF
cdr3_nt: TGTGCCAGCAGCTTAACAAAGCAACGTGAGCAGTTCTTC

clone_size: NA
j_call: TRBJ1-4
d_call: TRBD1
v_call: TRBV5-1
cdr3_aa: CASSSITGQGAEKLFF
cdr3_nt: TGCGCCAGCAGCTCGATAACGGGACAGGGGGCGGAAAAACTGTTTTTT

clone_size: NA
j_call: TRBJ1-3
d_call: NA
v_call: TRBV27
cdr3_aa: CASRSGGNTIYF
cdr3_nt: TGTGCCAGCAGATCAGGTGGAAACACCATATATTTT

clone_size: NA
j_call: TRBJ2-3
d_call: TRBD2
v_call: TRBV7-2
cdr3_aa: CASSTRTSRLRVSTDTQYF
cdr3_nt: TGTGCCAGCAGCACTAGGACTAGCCGACTAAGGGTTAGCACAGATACGCAGTATTTT

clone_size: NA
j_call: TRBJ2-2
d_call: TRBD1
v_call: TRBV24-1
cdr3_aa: CATSDAGTANTGELFF
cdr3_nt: TGTGCCACCAGTGACGCCGGGACAGCGAACACCGGGGAGCTGTTTTTT

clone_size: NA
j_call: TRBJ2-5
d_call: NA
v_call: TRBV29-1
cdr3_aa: CSVDSGQETQYF
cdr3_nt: TGCAGCGTTGACTCCGGTCAAGAGACCCAGTACTTC

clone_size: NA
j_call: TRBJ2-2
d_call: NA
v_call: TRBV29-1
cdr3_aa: CSVLGALDTGELFF
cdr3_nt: TGCAGCGTTTTAGGAGCACTCGACACCGGGGAGCTGTTTTTT

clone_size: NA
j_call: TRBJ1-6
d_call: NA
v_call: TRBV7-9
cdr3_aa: CASSLRVSPGATPLHF
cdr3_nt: TGTGCCAGCAGCTTAAGGGTTTCACCAGGGGCGACACCCCTCCACTTT

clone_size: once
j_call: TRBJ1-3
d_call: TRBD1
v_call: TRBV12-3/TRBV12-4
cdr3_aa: CASHGTGSTIYF
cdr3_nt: TGTGCCAGCCATGGGACAGGGAGCACCATATATTTT

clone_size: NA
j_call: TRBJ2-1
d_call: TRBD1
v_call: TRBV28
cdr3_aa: CAILAGQGNRQFF
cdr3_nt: TGTGCTATCCTCGCGGGACAGGGGAACCGGCAGTTCTTC

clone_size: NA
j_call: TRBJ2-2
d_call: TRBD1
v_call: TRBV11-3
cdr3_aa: CASSYHRGTGELFF
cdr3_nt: TGTGCCAGCAGCTACCACAGGGGAACCGGGGAGCTGTTTTTT

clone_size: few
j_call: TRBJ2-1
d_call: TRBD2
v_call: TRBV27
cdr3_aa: CAIRASSGGGNEQFF
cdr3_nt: TGTGCCATCCGGGCATCTAGCGGGGGGGGCAATGAGCAGTTCTTC

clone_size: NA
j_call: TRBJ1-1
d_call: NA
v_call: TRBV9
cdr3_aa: CASSEAWNTEAFF
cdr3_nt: TGTGCCAGCAGCGAAGCTTGGAACACTGAAGCTTTCTTT

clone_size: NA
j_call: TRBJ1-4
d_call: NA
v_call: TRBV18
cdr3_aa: CASSPPGSSRGEKLFF
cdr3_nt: TGTGCCAGCTCACCCCCAGGATCTTCCCGGGGGGAAAAACTGTTTTTT

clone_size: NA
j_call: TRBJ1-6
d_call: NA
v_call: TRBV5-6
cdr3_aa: CASSLSNSPLHF
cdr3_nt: TGTGCCAGCAGCCTGTCTAATTCACCCCTCCACTTT

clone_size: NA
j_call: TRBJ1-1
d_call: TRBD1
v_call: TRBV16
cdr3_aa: CASSQLGTGGMNTEAFF
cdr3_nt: TGTGCCAGCAGCCAATTGGGGACAGGGGGAATGAACACTGAAGCTTTCTTT

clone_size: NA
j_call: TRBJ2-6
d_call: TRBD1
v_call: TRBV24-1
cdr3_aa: CATSGRDRRSGANVLTF
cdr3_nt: TGTGCCACCAGTGGCCGGGACAGGCGCTCTGGGGCCAACGTCCTGACTTTC

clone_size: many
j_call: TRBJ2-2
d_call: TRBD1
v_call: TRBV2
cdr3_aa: CASSGGQLNTGELFF
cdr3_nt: TGTGCCAGCAGTGGGGGACAGTTGAACACCGGGGAGCTGTTTTTT

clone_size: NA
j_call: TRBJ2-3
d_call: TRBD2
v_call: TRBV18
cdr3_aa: CASSYLAGGTDTQYF
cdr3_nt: TGTGCCAGCTCTTATCTAGCGGGAGGCACAGATACGCAGTATTTT

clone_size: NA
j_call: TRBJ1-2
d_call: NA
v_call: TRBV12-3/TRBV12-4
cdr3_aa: CASSFSGGYGYTF
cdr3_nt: TGTGCCAGCAGTTTTTCCGGGGGCTATGGCTACACCTTC

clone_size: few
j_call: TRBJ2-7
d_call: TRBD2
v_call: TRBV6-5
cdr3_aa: CASRLAGGYEQYF
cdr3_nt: TGTGCCAGCAGGCTAGCGGGGGGCTACGAGCAGTACTTC

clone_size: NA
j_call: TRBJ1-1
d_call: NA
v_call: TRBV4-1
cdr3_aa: CASSSVETGNTEAFF
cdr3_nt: TGCGCCAGCAGCTCCGTTGAAACAGGGAACACTGAAGCTTTCTTT

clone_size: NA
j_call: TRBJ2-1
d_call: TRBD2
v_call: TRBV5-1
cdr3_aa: CASSILAGFYNEQFF
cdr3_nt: TGCGCCAGCAGCATTCTAGCGGGGTTCTACAATGAGCAGTTCTTC

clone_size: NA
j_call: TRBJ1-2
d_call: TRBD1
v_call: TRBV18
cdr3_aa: CASSPWDRGDYGYTF
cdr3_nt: TGTGCCAGCTCACCCTGGGACAGGGGTGACTATGGCTACACCTTC

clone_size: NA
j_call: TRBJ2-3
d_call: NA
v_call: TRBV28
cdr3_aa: CASSSGSRTTDTQYF
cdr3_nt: TGTGCCAGCAGTTCTGGGTCTCGGACAACAGATACGCAGTATTTT

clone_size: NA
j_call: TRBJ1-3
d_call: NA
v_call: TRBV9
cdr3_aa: CASSPGSGNTIYF
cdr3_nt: TGTGCCAGCAGCCCAGGCTCTGGAAACACCATATATTTT

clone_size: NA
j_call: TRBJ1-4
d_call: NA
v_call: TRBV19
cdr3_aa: CASSGRRLLFNEKLFF
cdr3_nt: TGTGCCAGTAGTGGGAGGAGACTGCTGTTTAATGAAAAACTGTTTTTT

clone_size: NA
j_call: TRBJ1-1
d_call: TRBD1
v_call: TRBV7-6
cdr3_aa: CASSEGQINTEAFF
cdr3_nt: TGTGCCAGCAGCGAGGGACAGATAAACACTGAAGCTTTCTTT

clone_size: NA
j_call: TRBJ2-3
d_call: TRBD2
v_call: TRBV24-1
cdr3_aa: CATSDPGTSSTDTQYF
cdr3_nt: TGTGCCACCAGTGACCCCGGGACTAGCAGCACAGATACGCAGTATTTT

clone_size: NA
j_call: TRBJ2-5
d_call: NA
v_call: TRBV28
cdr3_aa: CASSFLQMVQETQYF
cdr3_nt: TGTGCCAGCAGTTTTTTACAGATGGTCCAAGAGACCCAGTACTTC